Below are 2 T cell receptor beta chains sequenced from a single sample in a study of beta chain features in type 1 diabetes. The whole isolated RNA underwent reverse transcription, so sequencing captured expressed TCRB transcripts. Data came from immunoSEQ multiplex PCR; TCRdb stores just in-frame clones and leaves some out. The sample has 300,000 or so clones, roughly 8% seen once. Input material: central memory CD4+ T cells from blood. The receptors were sampled from a woman aged 18-30 years in good health.

This clone came up many times. V gene TRBV2 combines with J gene TRBJ1-2, with D possibly being TRBD1 (5 bases). The germline CDR1 and CDR2 sequences are SNHLY and FYNNEI. This CDR3 contains 14 residues. V gave up 3 bases and J gave up 4 bases, with 12 bases separating them. CDR3 residues: CASSDDRSSYGYTF. Here the CDR3 DNA reads TGTGCCAGCAGTGACGACAGATCCTCCTATGGCTACACCTTC. Complete variable domain (other parts from reference TRBV2 and TRBJ1-2): EPEVTQTPSHQVTQMGQEVILRCVPISNHLYFYWYRQILGQKVEFLVSFYNNEISEKSEIFDDQFSVERPDGSNFTLKIRSTKLEDSAMYFCASSDDRSSYGYTFGSGTRLTVV.

The V and J genes are TRBV7-2 and TRBJ2-7, with 8 bases matching TRBD2. CDR3 length: 15 amino acids. Germline CDR1 is SGHTA and CDR2 is FQGNSA. With V trimmed by 3 bases and J by 2 bases, 6 bases remained unmatched. The CDR3 nucleotides are TGTGCCAGCAGCTTCCAAGCGGGAGAGACCTACGAGCAGTACTTC. Its translation is CASSFQAGETYEQYF. Variable domain in full (rest from reference TRBV7-2 and TRBJ2-7): GAGVSQSPSNKVTEKGKDVELRCDPISGHTALYWYRQSLGQGLEFLIYFQGNSAPDKSGLPSDRFSAERTGGSVSTLTIQRTQQEDSAVYLCASSFQAGETYEQYFGPGTRLTVT.